The sequence of this TCR beta chain was determined in a study of cytotoxic CD8 clonotypes in ibrutinib-treated CLL. At the level of the study: The average sample held roughly 250,000 productive templates and 85,000 to 100,000 productive rearrangements. General study findings and limits: Clonality went up at ibrutinib response and then declined back toward baseline at progression. At the start, clonality exceeded age-matched healthy donors and followed circulating CD8+ T-cell counts. In sustained-remission versus progressing patients, sampling times differed.

The germline gives CDR1 SGDLS, CDR2 YYNGEE. The V gene lost 0 bases and the J gene lost 11 bases, with 9 bases spanning the gap. This CDR3 has 13 residues. Using immunoSEQ multiplex PCR, the repertoire was profiled, and TCRdb retains in-frame clones only, with some absent. The table has around 77,000 clones, 80% seen once. Within the sample, this clone is medium-sized (0.01 to 0.1%). As yet, its antigen is unknown. The sequence was obtained from a human donor with chronic lymphocytic leukemia. The chain couples TRBV9 to TRBJ1-6, with D unclear. The sequences come from PBMCs, collected at disease progression, from a patient treated with ibrutinib. In DNA form, the CDR3 reads TGTGCCAGCAGCGTAGGCGGCAATACACCCCTCCACTTT. Protein product: CASSVGGNTPLHF.